Below, 21 T cell receptor beta chains from the same sample are listed, as sequenced in a study of shared clonotypes between healthy human individuals. Repertoires were generated with immunoSEQ multiplex PCR, while TCRdb's copy carries only in-frame clones and drops some. The sample lists approximately 2,000,000 clones, less than 95% occurring once. The sequenced material came from naive CD4+ T cells from PBMCs. Subset specified: CD45RA+ positively selected. These receptors all stem from a man in his late teens or twenties in good health. Some clones in this sample may be carry-over from other donors' samples.

The gene calls are TRBV28 and TRBJ1-1; weak D call: TRBD1 (5 bases). The CDR3 runs 15 residues. The V end lost 8 bases, the J end lost 3 bases, and 19 bases lay between the germline ends. Per the germline V gene, CDR1 is MDHEN and CDR2 is SYDVKM. This CDR3 is CASGKPGTSDTEAFF. The CDR3 nucleotides are TGTGCCAGCGGGAAACCAGGGACTTCGGACACTGAAGCTTTCTTT.

This clone came up once. The CDR3 sequence is CAWSAKGWGDNSPLHF. The CDR3 coding sequence is TGTGCCTGGAGTGCAAAGGGTTGGGGAGATAATTCACCCCTCCACTTT. J is TRBJ1-6 and V is TRBV30; no clear D gene. V shed 1 base and J shed 5 bases, with 15 bases lying between them. Germline assignment: CDR1 GTSNPN and CDR2 SVGIG (reference sequence). The CDR3 sequence is 16 residues long.

This clone was counted between two and nine times. This sample includes further DNA sequences coding for the same CDR3. This rearrangement joins TRBV5-1 to TRBJ2-2; D gene uncertain. The V end was cut by 0 bases, the J end by 4 bases, with 4 bases between. The germline V gene has CDR1 SGHRS and CDR2 YFSETQ. This CDR3 comprises 13 residues. In nucleotides, the CDR3 is TGCGCCAGCAGCTTGGACCCCACCGGGGAGCTGTTTTTT. Translation: CASSLDPTGELFF.

J is TRBJ1-2 and V is TRBV7-2, with TRBD1 matching over 8 bases. Germline V gene sequence: CDR1 SGHTA, CDR2 FQGNSA. J lost 5 bases, V lost 6 bases, and 8 bases had no gene match. The CDR3 has 14 residues. DNA for the CDR3: TGTGCCAGCAGTCGACCCCAGGGGGCATATGGCTACACCTTC. Its protein product is CASSRPQGAYGYTF.

Regarding this clone: The junction and the germline gene differ at one end; a read error may be behind it. As DNA, the CDR3 is TGTGCCAGCAGCCCCGGCCGGGACAGGAGGAACTTC. Translated, it gives CASSPGRDRRNF. The gene calls are TRBV7-9 and TRBJ2-4; 8 nucleotides line up with TRBD1. CDR3 length equals 12 residues. Germline CDR1 and CDR2: SEHNR and FQNEAQ (reference sequence).

V is TRBV6-6 and J is TRBJ2-7, with D perhaps TRBD2 (7 bases). The CDR3 has 12 residues. The ends were cut back, 7 bases at V and 4 bases at J, with 11 bases in the middle. The germline CDR1 and CDR2 sequences are MNHNY and SVGAGI (reference sequence). The CDR3 sequence is CASTKGGYEQYF. CDR3 in DNA: TGTGCCAGCACCAAGGGGGGGTACGAGCAGTACTTC.

To note about this clone: The same CDR3 arises from other DNA sequences in this sample as well. J is TRBJ1-1 and V is TRBV28, with a weak D call TRBD1 (5 bases). Trimming took off 1 base at V and 1 base at J, with 10 bases between the two ends. The CDR3 is 15 residues long. Looked up from germline, CDR1 is MDHEN and CDR2 is SYDVKM. CDR3 nucleotide sequence: TGTGCCAGCAGTTTATCTGGGGGTAGGAACACTGAAGCTTTCTTT. It yields the protein CASSLSGGRNTEAFF.

The genes are TRBV28 and TRBJ2-2, with TRBD1 matching 10 bases. This CDR3 spans 17 amino acids. Germline V gives CDR1 MDHEN, CDR2 SYDVKM. V lost 6 bases, J lost 3 bases, and 10 bases stayed unmatched. In nucleotides, the CDR3 is TGTGCCAGCAGCTCGCAGGGACAGGGGCTGTACACCGGGGAGCTGTTTTTT. This codes for CASSSQGQGLYTGELFF. The complete variable domain, with remaining parts taken from reference TRBV28 and TRBJ2-2, reads DVKVTQSSRYLVKRTGEKVFLECVQDMDHENMFWYRQDPGLGLRLIYFSYDVKMKEKGDIPEGYSVSREKKERFSLILESASTNQTSMYLCASSSQGQGLYTGELFFGEGSRLTVL.

The V call is TRBV6-1, the J call TRBJ2-7; D unclear. Deletions cut 6 bases from V and 4 bases from J, with 16 bases between. From germline, CDR1 is MNHNS and CDR2 SASEGT. This CDR3 region has 14 residues. The CDR3: CASRERAETYEQYF. The CDR3, as DNA: TGTGCCAGCAGAGAAAGGGCAGAGACATACGAGCAGTACTTC.

This clone has a single count. The chain has TRBV10-3 and TRBJ2-5, with D perhaps TRBD1 or TRBD2 (5 bases each). V was pared by 3 bases and J by 1 base, with 15 bases between. Germline CDR1 is ENHRY and CDR2 is SYGVKD. CDR3 size: 16 residues. CDR3 sequence reads: CAISDRGPLSQETQYF. The CDR3 DNA is TGTGCCATCAGTGATCGGGGACCCCTTAGCCAAGAGACCCAGTACTTC.

This chain links TRBV30 with TRBJ2-5; D ambiguous. The CDR3 is made up of 14 amino acids. The V and J ends lost 2 bases and 4 bases respectively, with 14 bases between them. In germline, CDR1 is GTSNPN, CDR2 SVGIG (reference sequence). CDR3 region: CAWSQVVTPETQYF. The DNA of the CDR3 is TGTGCCTGGAGTCAAGTCGTGACCCCAGAGACCCAGTACTTC.

This chain joins TRBV10-3 and TRBJ2-7; 8 nucleotides agree with TRBD1. The V gene's germline CDR1 is ENHRY and CDR2 SYGVKD. J was trimmed by 1 base and V by 6 bases; bases with no gene match: 8. CDR3 length: 15 residues. CDR3 DNA: TGTGCCATCAGAGACCCCCGGGACAGGTCCTACGAGCAGTACTTC. This gives the protein CAIRDPRDRSYEQYF.

J is TRBJ2-1 and V is TRBV5-1; 8 bases match TRBD1. CDR1 and CDR2 (germline): SGHRS, YFSETQ. CDR3 size: 16 residues. Unmatched junction bases numbered 7, after V lost 0 bases and J lost 5 bases. The CDR3 bases are TGCGCCAGCAGCTTGGCCGGACAGGGTAGAAACAATGAGCAGTTCTTC. It yields the protein CASSLAGQGRNNEQFF.

This chain uses TRBV28 with TRBJ1-5; 8 bases agree with TRBD1. This CDR3 has 15 amino acids. Germline V CDR1 and CDR2: MDHEN, SYDVKM. Trimming took 3 bases from V and 5 from J; bases not matched to a gene: 6. CDR3 sequence: CASSFGTGQYQPQHF. CDR3 sequence (DNA): TGTGCCAGCAGTTTCGGGACAGGTCAGTATCAGCCCCAGCATTTT. The whole variable domain, remainder taken from reference TRBV28 and TRBJ1-5, is DVKVTQSSRYLVKRTGEKVFLECVQDMDHENMFWYRQDPGLGLRLIYFSYDVKMKEKGDIPEGYSVSREKKERFSLILESASTNQTSMYLCASSFGTGQYQPQHFGDGTRLSIL.

A word on this clone: The same CDR3 is also encoded by other DNA sequences in this sample. V is TRBV5-1 and J is TRBJ2-1; no clear D gene. From germline, CDR1 is SGHRS and CDR2 YFSETQ. This CDR3 comprises 14 residues. Trimming cost V 0 bases and J 8 bases, with 12 bases left between them. The CDR3 here is CASSLGTLGDEQFF. CDR3 nucleotide sequence: TGCGCCAGCAGCTTGGGGACCCTTGGGGATGAGCAGTTCTTC.

This chain uses TRBV5-1 with TRBJ1-1; 7 bases are a match to TRBD1. The V and J ends lost 5 bases and 0 bases, in that order; junction bases with no gene match: 10. CDR3 size: 16 residues. CDR1 and CDR2 (germline): SGHRS, YFSETQ. For the CDR3, the DNA is TGCGCCAGCAGGCGAACCCAGGGGGACATGAACACTGAAGCTTTCTTT. This codes for CASRRTQGDMNTEAFF.

The rearrangement links TRBV11-2 to TRBJ2-7, with D possibly matching TRBD1 (5 bases). CDR1 SGHAT and CDR2 FQNNGV come from the germline V gene. This CDR3 has 15 residues. Trimming took off 4 bases at V and 3 bases at J, with 16 bases between the two ends. As DNA, the CDR3 is TGTGCCAGCAGCTCCTTTCTAGGGGCGGACTACGAGCAGTACTTC. It codes for CASSSFLGADYEQYF. Complete variable domain (other parts from reference TRBV11-2 and TRBJ2-7): EAGVAQSPRYKIIEKRQSVAFWCNPISGHATLYWYQQILGQGPKLLIQFQNNGVVDDSQLPKDRFSAERLKGVDSTLKIQPAKLEDSAVYLCASSSFLGADYEQYFGPGTRLTVT.

The chain is built from TRBV11-2 and TRBJ2-6; D unclear. Trimming shortened V by 1 base and J by 2 bases, and 6 bases separated the two germline ends. CDR1 and CDR2 from the germline V gene are SGHAT and FQNNGV. The CDR3 sequence is 15 residues long. CDR3: CASSLAVPGANVLTF. As DNA, the CDR3 is TGTGCCAGCAGCTTAGCCGTCCCTGGGGCCAACGTCCTGACTTTC.

The V call is TRBV4-2, the J call TRBJ2-7; 9 nucleotides line up with TRBD2. The CDR3 extends over 16 amino acids. V lost 0 bases and J lost 4; bases outside the gene matches: 7. CDR1 is LGHNA, CDR2 YNFKEQ, per germline. The DNA of the CDR3 is TGTGCCAGCAGCCAAGACCCGACTAGCGGACTATACGAGCAGTACTTC. Its protein is CASSQDPTSGLYEQYF.

The rearrangement uses TRBV7-9 and TRBJ2-2; 13 bases line up with TRBD2. The CDR3 has 17 residues. Germline values: CDR1 SEHNR, CDR2 FQNEAQ (reference sequence). V gave up 6 bases and J gave up 7 bases; unmatched junction bases: 11. CDR3 region: CASRISSGTSGIGELFF. The CDR3, as DNA: TGTGCCAGCAGGATTTCCTCCGGGACTAGCGGGATCGGGGAGCTGTTTTTT.

The rearrangement joins TRBV7-2 to TRBJ1-2; TRBD1 aligns across 12 bases. The CDR3 sequence is 16 residues long. CDR1 is SGHTA, CDR2 FQGNSA, per germline. Losses at the gene ends were 5 bases for V and 7 bases for J; bases not matched to a gene: 11. The CDR3 sequence is CASSAQGGQGALGYTF. The CDR3 DNA reads TGTGCCAGCAGCGCCCAAGGGGGACAGGGGGCGCTTGGCTACACCTTC.